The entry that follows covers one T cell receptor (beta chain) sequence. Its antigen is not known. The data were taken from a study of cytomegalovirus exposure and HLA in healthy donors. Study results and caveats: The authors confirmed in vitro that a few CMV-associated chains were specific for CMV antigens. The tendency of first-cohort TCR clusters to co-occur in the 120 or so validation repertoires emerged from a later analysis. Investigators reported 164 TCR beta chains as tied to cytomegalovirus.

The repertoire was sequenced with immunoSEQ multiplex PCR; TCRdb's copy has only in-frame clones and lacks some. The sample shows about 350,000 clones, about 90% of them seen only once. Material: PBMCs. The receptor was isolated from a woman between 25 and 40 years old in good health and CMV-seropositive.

CDR3 region: CASSATSGGYEQYF. The CDR3 DNA reads as TGTGCCAGCAGCGCGACTAGCGGGGGCTACGAGCAGTACTTC. The chain carries TRBV5-4 and TRBJ2-7; 12 nucleotides agree with TRBD2. The CDR3 contains 14 residues. Germline V gene lookup returns CDR1 SGHNT and CDR2 YYREEE (reference sequence). The V and J ends lost 4 bases and 3 bases, in that order; junction bases with no gene match: 2.